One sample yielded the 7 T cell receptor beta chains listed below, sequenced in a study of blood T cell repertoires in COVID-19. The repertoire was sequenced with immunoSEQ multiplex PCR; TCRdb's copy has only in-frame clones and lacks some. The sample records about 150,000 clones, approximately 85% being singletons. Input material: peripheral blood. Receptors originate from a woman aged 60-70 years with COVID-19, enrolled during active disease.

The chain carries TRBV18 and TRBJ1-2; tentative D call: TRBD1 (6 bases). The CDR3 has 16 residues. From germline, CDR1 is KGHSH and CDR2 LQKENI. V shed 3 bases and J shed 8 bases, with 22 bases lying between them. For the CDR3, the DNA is TGTGCCAGCTCACCGTCAGGGGCGAAGCCGCCTTGGGGCTACACCTTC. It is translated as CASSPSGAKPPWGYTF.

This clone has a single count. DNA for the CDR3: TGTGCCAGCAGCTCCTCAGGACTAGCGGGGGGGGCCTACGAGCAGTACTTC. The encoded protein is CASSSSGLAGGAYEQYF. The rearrangement links TRBV5-8 to TRBJ2-7, with TRBD2 matching over 15 bases. The J segment lost 2 bases and the V segment lost 3 bases, leaving 6 bases of the junction unmatched. The CDR3 length is 17 residues. Germline V gene data show CDR1 as SGHTS and CDR2 as YDEGEE.

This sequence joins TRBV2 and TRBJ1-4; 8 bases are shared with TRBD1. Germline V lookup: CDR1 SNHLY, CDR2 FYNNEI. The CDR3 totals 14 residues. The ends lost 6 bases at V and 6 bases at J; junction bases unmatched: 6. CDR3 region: CASRGQGGDEKLFF. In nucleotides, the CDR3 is TGTGCCAGCAGAGGACAGGGAGGCGATGAAAAACTGTTTTTT.

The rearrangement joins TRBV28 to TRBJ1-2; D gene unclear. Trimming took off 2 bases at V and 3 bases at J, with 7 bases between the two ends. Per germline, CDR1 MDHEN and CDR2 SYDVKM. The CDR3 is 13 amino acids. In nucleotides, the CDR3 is TGTGCCAGCAGTTTACAGAGGGACTATGGCTACACCTTC. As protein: CASSLQRDYGYTF.

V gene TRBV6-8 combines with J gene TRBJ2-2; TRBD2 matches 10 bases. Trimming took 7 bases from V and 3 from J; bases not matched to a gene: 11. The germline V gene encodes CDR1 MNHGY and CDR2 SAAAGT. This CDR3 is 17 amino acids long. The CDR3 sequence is CASTKGSGGADTGELFF. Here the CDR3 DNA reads TGTGCCAGCACTAAAGGAAGCGGGGGGGCAGACACCGGGGAGCTGTTTTTT.

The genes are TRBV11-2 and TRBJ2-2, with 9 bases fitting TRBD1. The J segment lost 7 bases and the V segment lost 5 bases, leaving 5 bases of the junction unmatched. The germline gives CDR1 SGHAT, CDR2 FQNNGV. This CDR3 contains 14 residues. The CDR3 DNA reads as TGTGCCAGCAGCGTGGGACAGGGACTCGGGGAGCTGTTTTTT. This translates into CASSVGQGLGELFF.

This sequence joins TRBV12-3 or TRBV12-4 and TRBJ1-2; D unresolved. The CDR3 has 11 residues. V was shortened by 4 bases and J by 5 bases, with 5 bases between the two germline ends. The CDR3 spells CASSSGYGYTF. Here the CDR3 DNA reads TGTGCCAGCAGTTCAGGATATGGCTACACCTTC.